This T cell receptor (beta chain) was sequenced during a study of T cell repertoires in cytomegalovirus infection. For the study at large: Recently described HLA-C-restricted plus well-studied HLA-B-restricted CMV epitopes were used. From public TCR beta signatures came an indication of both CMV infection and matching HLA type.

Regarding this clonotype: Its antigen is undetermined.

The CDR3 is 15 residues long. The germline V gene has CDR1 LGHNA and CDR2 YNFKEQ. J was trimmed by 3 bases and V by 0 bases; bases with no gene match: 1. TCRdb reprocessed the reads via MiXCR and lists one record per CDR3 protein. The table lists approximately 150,000 distinct CDR3 sequences, about a fifth of them singletons. The sample in question was CD8+ T cells from cultured PBMCs, obtained from culture after CMV antigen stimulation. This clonotype was obtained from a human donor in good health (CMV status not recorded). Some clones in this sample may be carry-over from other donors' samples. This chain uses TRBV4-2 with TRBJ1-2; 10 bases are shared with TRBD1. The CDR3 DNA follows: TGTGCCAGCAGCCAAGAGACAGGGGGCGACTATGGCTACACCTTC. Encoded protein: CASSQETGGDYGYTF.